Listed below are T cell receptor beta chains from one sample, sequenced in a study of CD8 T cells in ankylosing spondylitis. From the 5' RACE reads, TCRdb called clonotypes with MiXCR, one entry per CDR3 protein. The sample consists of 230,000 or so distinct CDR3 sequences, under 30% of them appearing once. Material: blood, either unsorted or a sorted T cell fraction (not recorded which). The origin of the receptors is a male donor with ankylosing spondylitis or in good health (not recorded which). Each CDR3 is given with its conserved first and last residue.

cdr3_aa: CSVALIPGQVTYEQYF
v_call: TRBV29-1
j_call: TRBJ2-7

cdr3_aa: CASSLVGVMSYEQYF
v_call: TRBV12-3/TRBV12-4
j_call: TRBJ2-7

cdr3_aa: CSASTGVTHNEQFF
v_call: TRBV20-1
j_call: TRBJ2-1

cdr3_aa: CASSYTDSGLATSFYNEQFF
v_call: TRBV6-7
j_call: TRBJ2-1

cdr3_aa: CASSRGDRGVFKNIQYF
v_call: TRBV6-1
j_call: TRBJ2-4

cdr3_aa: CASSQTSGAVETQYF
v_call: TRBV18
j_call: TRBJ2-5

cdr3_aa: CSLIAGGRSYNEQFF
v_call: TRBV20-1
j_call: TRBJ2-1

cdr3_aa: CSVEDWSRAGRGYTF
v_call: TRBV29-1
j_call: TRBJ1-2

cdr3_aa: CASSDTPFQETQYF
v_call: TRBV6-1
j_call: TRBJ2-5

cdr3_aa: CASSPPGSGGANEKLFF
v_call: TRBV4-2
j_call: TRBJ1-4

cdr3_aa: CSAATGGGRADTQYF
v_call: TRBV20-1
j_call: TRBJ2-3

cdr3_aa: CSARRQGVNYGYTF
v_call: TRBV20-1
j_call: TRBJ1-2

cdr3_aa: CASSGGHTSYEQYF
v_call: TRBV9
j_call: TRBJ2-7

cdr3_aa: CSSKRTNWTGGATNEKLFF
v_call: TRBV29-1
j_call: TRBJ1-4

cdr3_aa: CAISDGGGQETQYF
v_call: TRBV10-3
j_call: TRBJ2-5

cdr3_aa: CSARGGAVNQPQHF
v_call: TRBV20-1
j_call: TRBJ1-5